These 18 T cell receptor beta chains came from one sample sequenced in a study of regulatory T cells in long-lasting Graves disease. Investigators prepared the TCR beta libraries by applying iRepertoire HTBI primers and Arm-PCR of CDR3 regions. TCRdb independently ran MiXCR on the multiplex PCR reads; one entry per CDR3 protein. Found here are approximately 470,000 distinct CDR3 sequences, around 15% of them singletons; the top ten hold 9% to 15%. Time point given: newly diagnosed GD, antithyroid drugs for less than 3 months. RNA isolated from PBMCs was used to make the TCR library. These records were also assigned to another study, of T cells in Graves' hyperthyroidism and ophthalmopathy.

The specimen was peripheral blood mononuclear cells (PBMCs), collected at new diagnosis, from a patient treated with antithyroid drugs. The origin of the receptors is a man aged 40-55 years with Graves disease.

The sample holds many counts of this clonotype. The chain combines TRBV20-1 with TRBJ2-5, with D uncertain. With 3 bases removed from V and 0 bases from J, the gap between germline ends came to 5 bases. The CDR3 is 12 residues long. CDR1 DFQATT and CDR2 SNEGSKA come from the germline V gene (reference sequence). CDR3 nucleotides: TGCAGTGCTAGTGGCCACCAAGAGACCCAGTACTTC. Translated, it gives CSASGHQETQYF.

This clonotype was observed at least ten times. The chain uses TRBV29-1 and TRBJ1-1; 8 bases are a match to TRBD1. The CDR3 is made up of 14 amino acids. Germline V gene lookup returns CDR1 SQVTM and CDR2 ANQGSEA. J lost 3 bases, V lost 3 bases, and 6 bases had no gene match. DNA for the CDR3: TGCAGCGTTGAGTCGCAGGGGGCCTACACTGAAGCTTTCTTT. Translation: CSVESQGAYTEAFF.

CDR3 residues: CASRAGTYGYTF. The CDR3 nucleotides are TGTGCCAGTAGAGCAGGGACCTATGGCTACACCTTC. The rearrangement links TRBV19 to TRBJ1-2; TRBD1 is a possible D gene (5 bases). This CDR3 contains 12 residues. Germline assignment: CDR1 LNHDA and CDR2 SQIVND (reference sequence). Trimming shortened V by 6 bases and J by 4 bases, and 9 bases separated the two germline ends.

This clonotype was counted at least ten times. The chain employs TRBV28 and TRBJ1-5; D gene unclear. Between the trimmed V and J ends, which lost 11 bases and 5 bases, there was a span of 13 bases. CDR3 length: 12 amino acids. Germline lookup yields CDR1 MDHEN and CDR2 SYDVKM. CDR3 region: CASYAGDQPQHF. The CDR3 DNA follows: TGTGCCTCCTACGCGGGTGATCAGCCCCAGCATTTT. Variable domain in full (rest from reference TRBV28 and TRBJ1-5): DVKVTQSSRYLVKRTGEKVFLECVQDMDHENMFWYRQDPGLGLRLIYFSYDVKMKEKGDIPEGYSVSREKKERFSLILESASTNQTSMYLCASYAGDQPQHFGDGTRLSIL.

This clonotype was observed at least ten times. V usage is TRBV27 and J usage is TRBJ2-1; 8 nucleotides line up with TRBD2. Germline values: CDR1 MNHEY, CDR2 SMNVEV (reference sequence). V lost 0 bases to trimming and J lost 4 bases; unmatched junction nucleotides: 5. This CDR3 region has 16 residues. The CDR3 bases are TGTGCCAGCAGTTTATCGGGGGCGGGAGGATACAATGAGCAGTTCTTC. It codes for CASSLSGAGGYNEQFF.

This clonotype was found many times. V and J are TRBV7-6 and TRBJ2-1; the D is unclear. Germline V gene sequence: CDR1 SGHVS, CDR2 FNYEAQ. The CDR3 consists of 16 residues. V lost 5 bases, J lost 0 bases, and 14 bases lay in between. This CDR3 is CASSLSTATSYNEQFF. DNA for the CDR3: TGTGCCAGCAGCCTGTCAACAGCAACCTCCTACAATGAGCAGTTCTTC.

This clonotype was seen many times. The chain uses TRBV6-1 and TRBJ2-7; D might be TRBD2 (5 bases). CDR3 length: 11 amino acids. The germline CDR1 and CDR2 sequences are MNHNS and SASEGT. Trimming took off 5 bases at V and 5 bases at J, with 7 bases between the two ends. DNA of the CDR3: TGTGCCAGCAGTACTAGGCACGAGCAGTACTTC. It yields the protein CASSTRHEQYF.

Concerning this clonotype itself: Sequence at one end of the junction differs from germline and may be a read error. The chain recombines TRBV12-3 or TRBV12-4 with TRBJ2-7; no clear D. This CDR3 is 9 amino acids long. The CDR3: CASRQLSLF. CDR3 DNA: TGTGCCAGCAGACAGCTTTCCCTCTTC.

V and J are TRBV11-2 and TRBJ2-5; TRBD1 is a possible D gene (6 bases). The J call could be wrong; TRBJ2-7 is a better fit for the DNA end. The CDR3 runs to 16 residues. CDR1 SGHAT and CDR2 FQNNGV come from the germline V gene. The CDR3 is CASSQSNRDTRHEQYF. The DNA for the CDR3 is TGTGCCAGCAGCCAATCGAACCGGGACACCCGCCACGAGCAGTACTTC.

This clonotype was seen at least ten times. The V call is TRBV2, the J call TRBJ1-5, with a possible D match to TRBD1 (5 bases). Deletions cut 6 bases from V and 9 bases from J, with 9 bases between. Germline V gene sequence: CDR1 SNHLY, CDR2 FYNNEI. The CDR3 length is 11 residues. In DNA form, the CDR3 reads TGTGCCAGCAGGGGGAGGGGGCCCCAGCATTTT. Its protein product is CASRGRGPQHF. The full variable domain, rest sourced from reference TRBV2 and TRBJ1-5, is EPEVTQTPSHQVTQMGQEVILRCVPISNHLYFYWYRQILGQKVEFLVSFYNNEISEKSEIFDDQFSVERPDGSNFTLKIRSTKLEDSAMYFCASRGRGPQHFGDGTRLSIL.

This clonotype showed up many times. The chain uses TRBV5-1 and TRBJ2-1; the D call may be TRBD1 or TRBD2 (6 bases each). Deletions cut 0 bases from V and 5 bases from J, with 15 bases between. The CDR3 sequence is 16 residues long. CDR1 and CDR2 from the germline V gene are SGHRS and YFSETQ. This CDR3 is CASSLGGALANNEQFF. As DNA, the CDR3 is TGCGCCAGCAGCTTGGGGGGGGCGCTCGCCAACAATGAGCAGTTCTTC.

Ten or more counts support this clonotype. This rearrangement joins TRBV20-1 to TRBJ2-7; TRBD1 might be the D (5 bases). CDR1 and CDR2 from the germline V gene are DFQATT and SNEGSKA (reference sequence). The ends were cut back, 1 base at V and 5 bases at J, with 15 bases in the middle. This CDR3 comprises 14 residues. CDR3 sequence (DNA): TGCAGTGCTAGAGCCCCATCAGGGTTCCACGAGCAGTACTTC. It specifies CSARAPSGFHEQYF.

This clonotype was counted a few times. The chain joins TRBV4-1 to TRBJ2-7; no firm D call. This CDR3 spans 14 amino acids. The germline gives CDR1 MGHRA, CDR2 YSYEKL. V was pared by 1 base and J by 2 bases, with 9 bases between. CDR3 sequence: CASSQGEGAYEQYF. The CDR3 bases are TGCGCCAGCAGCCAAGGGGAAGGTGCCTACGAGCAGTACTTC.

The table lists this clonotype with many counts. This chain connects TRBV27 to TRBJ2-7; TRBD2 might be the D (6 bases). Trimming shortened V by 3 bases and J by 2 bases, and 17 bases separated the two germline ends. The CDR3 length is 16 residues. Germline V CDR1 and CDR2: MNHEY, SMNVEV (reference sequence). The DNA of the CDR3 is TGTGCCAGCAGTTTGAACCGGGACTGGAGAGCCTACGAGCAGTACTTC. Amino acids: CASSLNRDWRAYEQYF.

In its sample, this clonotype was seen a few times. The V gene is TRBV5-4, the J gene TRBJ2-2; TRBD2 aligns across 11 bases. This CDR3 contains 16 residues. CDR1 is SGHNT, CDR2 YYREEE, per germline (reference sequence). Trimming at V came to 4 bases and at J to 1 base, leaving 3 bases not matched to a gene. In DNA form, the CDR3 reads TGTGCCAGCAGCACCGGGACTAGCGGGAACACCGGGGAGCTGTTTTTT. This gives the protein CASSTGTSGNTGELFF.

This clonotype was picked up a small number of times. V gene TRBV6-5 combines with J gene TRBJ2-3; 7 bases line up with TRBD1. The CDR3 has 15 amino acids. Losses at the gene ends were 3 bases for V and 4 bases for J; bases not matched to a gene: 7. Germline lookup yields CDR1 MNHEY and CDR2 SVGAGI. CDR3 nucleotides: TGTGCCAGCAGTTATAGGGACAGACAAGCAGATACGCAGTATTTT. Translated: CASSYRDRQADTQYF.

As regards this clonotype: Compared with germline, one end of the junction differs, possibly owing to a read error. The chain couples TRBV24-1 to TRBJ1-2, with D possibly matching TRBD1 (5 bases). The CDR3 covers 15 residues. Germline values: CDR1 KGHDR, CDR2 SFDVKD. DNA for the CDR3: TGCGCCACCAGTGATTCCTCGGGGACGAACTATGGCTACACCTTC. This translates into CATSDSSGTNYGYTF.

This clonotype was detected ten times or more. This chain joins TRBV4-1 and TRBJ2-1; 12 nucleotides line up with TRBD2. Unmatched junction bases numbered 10, after V lost 0 bases and J lost 13 bases. This CDR3 spans 16 amino acids. CDR1 and CDR2 (germline): MGHRA, YSYEKL. In nucleotides, the CDR3 is TGCGCCAGCAGCCAAGATTGGCCTAGCGGGAGGGCAGATCAGTTCTTC. Translation gives CASSQDWPSGRADQFF.